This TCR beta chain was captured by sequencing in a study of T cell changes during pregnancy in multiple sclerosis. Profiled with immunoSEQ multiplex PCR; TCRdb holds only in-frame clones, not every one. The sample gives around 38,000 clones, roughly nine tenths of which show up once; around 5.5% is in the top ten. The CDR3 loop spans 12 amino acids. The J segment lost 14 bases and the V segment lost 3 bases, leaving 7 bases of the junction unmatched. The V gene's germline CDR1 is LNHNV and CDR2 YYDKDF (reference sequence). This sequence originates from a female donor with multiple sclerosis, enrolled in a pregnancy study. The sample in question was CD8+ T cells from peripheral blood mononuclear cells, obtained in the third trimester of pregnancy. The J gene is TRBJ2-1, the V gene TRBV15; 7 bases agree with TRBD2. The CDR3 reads CATSSGDYLKFF. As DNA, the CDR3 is TGTGCCACCAGCAGTGGGGACTATTTAAAGTTCTTC.